This T cell receptor beta chain was sequenced during a study of blood T cell repertoires in COVID-19. Study-level information: Sample material is recorded as cDNA or gDNA derived from T cells, B-cell-depleted T cells, or PBMCs.

From germline, CDR1 is ENHRY and CDR2 SYGVKD. The CDR3 extends over 15 amino acids. Trimming stripped 0 bases from V and 4 bases from J, with 10 bases between. Data came from immunoSEQ multiplex PCR; TCRdb stores just in-frame clones and leaves some out. The sample yields roughly 250,000 clones, 85% to 90% seen once. The V gene is TRBV10-3, the J gene TRBJ1-5, with D hard to call. Sequencing input: peripheral blood. This clonotype originated in a woman aged 40 to 50 with acute or convalescent COVID-19. The CDR3 region is CAISESGSVNQPQHF. The CDR3 DNA reads as TGTGCCATCAGTGAGTCAGGCAGCGTAAATCAGCCCCAGCATTTT.